One and the same sample provided the 29 T cell receptor beta chains below, sequenced in a study of blood T cell repertoires in COVID-19. The data were produced by immunoSEQ multiplex PCR, yet TCRdb's version contains in-frame clones alone and is incomplete. The data show under 200,000 clones, about 85% seen once. Material: peripheral blood. These TCRs come from a man aged 18 to 35 with acute or convalescent COVID-19.

This chain uses TRBV2 with TRBJ1-5, with 8 bases fitting TRBD1. Germline loops: CDR1 SNHLY, CDR2 FYNNEI. Germline trimming cut 2 bases from V and 9 bases from J; bases unmatched to any gene: 15. The CDR3 runs 17 residues. In nucleotides, the CDR3 is TGTGCCAGCAGTGAATCGAAGGGGGCAGGGGGCAAGGGGCCCCAGCATTTT. Translated: CASSESKGAGGKGPQHF.

The chain links TRBV2 to TRBJ2-3; TRBD2 agrees at 8 bases. The ends lost 5 bases at V and 1 base at J; junction bases unmatched: 2. The CDR3 is 14 amino acids. Germline CDR1 SNHLY, CDR2 FYNNEI. CDR3 protein: CASSLTSGTDTQYF. The CDR3 DNA reads as TGTGCCAGCAGTCTGACTAGCGGCACAGATACGCAGTATTTT. Combining the CDR3 with reference TRBV2 and TRBJ2-3 gives the whole variable domain EPEVTQTPSHQVTQMGQEVILRCVPISNHLYFYWYRQILGQKVEFLVSFYNNEISEKSEIFDDQFSVERPDGSNFTLKIRSTKLEDSAMYFCASSLTSGTDTQYFGPGTRLTVL.

The genes are TRBV5-5 and TRBJ1-2, with D possibly being TRBD1 (6 bases). Looked up from germline, CDR1 is SGHKS and CDR2 is YYEKEE (reference sequence). The CDR3 is 12 amino acids. The V end was cut by 4 bases, the J end by 8 bases, with 12 bases between. In DNA form, the CDR3 reads TGTGCCAGCAGCCCGCACAGGGACGGCTACACCTTC. Protein sequence: CASSPHRDGYTF. The variable domain in full, completed from reference TRBV5-5 and TRBJ1-2, reads DAGVTQSPTHLIKTRGQQVTLRCSPISGHKSVSWYQQVLGQGPQFIFQYYEKEERGRGNFPDRFSARQFPNYSSELNVNALLLGDSALYLCASSPHRDGYTFGSGTRLTVV.

The V and J genes are TRBV6-6 and TRBJ2-5; D is uncertain. This CDR3 has 12 amino acids. Looked up from germline, CDR1 is MNHNY and CDR2 is SVGAGI (reference sequence). Trimming removed 2 bases from V and 3 bases from J, with 4 bases in between. The CDR3 sequence: CASSYPKETQYF. Here the CDR3 DNA reads TGTGCCAGCAGTTACCCCAAAGAGACCCAGTACTTC.

The chain is built from TRBV5-1 and TRBJ1-2, with D unresolved. This CDR3 has 13 amino acids. V was trimmed by 5 bases and J by 4 bases, leaving 12 bases between them. Germline V gene data show CDR1 as SGHRS and CDR2 as YFSETQ. Here the CDR3 DNA reads TGCGCCAGCAGTCAAACGGAGTTCTATGGCTACACCTTC. As protein: CASSQTEFYGYTF. The variable domain in full, with the rest retrieved from reference TRBV5-1 and TRBJ1-2, is KAGVTQTPRYLIKTRGQQVTLSCSPISGHRSVSWYQQTPGQGLQFLFEYFSETQRNKGNFPGRFSGRQFSNSRSEMNVSTLELGDSALYLCASSQTEFYGYTFGSGTRLTVV.

The J gene is TRBJ1-2, the V gene TRBV5-5, with TRBD1 identical over 12 bases. CDR1 and CDR2 (germline): SGHKS, YYEKEE (reference sequence). The V and J ends lost 1 base and 8 bases, in that order; junction bases with no gene match: 12. The CDR3 has 17 amino acids. CDR3: CASSLTSGQGAPRGYTF. CDR3 coding DNA: TGTGCCAGCAGCTTGACCTCGGGACAGGGGGCGCCGCGGGGCTACACCTTC.

With respect to this clone: At the DNA level, this CDR3 is encoded by other sequences in the same sample as well. The rearrangement links TRBV6-1 to TRBJ1-1; no clear D. Germline V CDR1 and CDR2: MNHNS, SASEGT. The CDR3 spans 14 residues. Trimming took 0 bases from V and 11 from J, leaving 16 bases between them. DNA of the CDR3: TGTGCCAGCAGTGAAGCCCCGGGTTTCGTGGCCGCTTTCTTT. Translation: CASSEAPGFVAAFF.

The CDR3 DNA is TGTGCCAGTAGTATTCAGAGGGGACAGGGGGATACGCAGTATTTT. Protein sequence: CASSIQRGQGDTQYF. The chain joins TRBV19 to TRBJ2-3; TRBD1 matches 10 bases. With V trimmed by 3 bases and J by 6 bases, 6 bases remained unmatched. The V gene's germline CDR1 is LNHDA and CDR2 SQIVND (reference sequence). This CDR3 spans 15 amino acids.

The chain couples TRBV29-1 to TRBJ1-5; D perhaps matches TRBD1 (5 bases). Between the trimmed V and J ends, which lost 4 bases and 3 bases, there was a span of 10 bases. This CDR3 is 13 amino acids long. CDR1 and CDR2 from the germline V gene are SQVTM and ANQGSEA. CDR3 protein: CSVAAGVNQPQHF. CDR3 nucleotides: TGCAGCGTTGCAGCGGGGGTCAATCAGCCCCAGCATTTT.

The chain has TRBV25-1 and TRBJ2-1, with 11 bases matching TRBD2. The trim removed 3 bases at V and 2 bases at J, leaving 3 bases unmatched. Germline V lookup: CDR1 MGHDK, CDR2 SYGVNS. This CDR3 contains 16 residues. The CDR3 DNA sequence: TGTGCCAGCAGTGAGCCTAGCGGGGGGCCCTACAATGAGCAGTTCTTC. This sequence encodes CASSEPSGGPYNEQFF.

V usage is TRBV29-1 and J usage is TRBJ1-4; D is uncertain. Germline V lookup: CDR1 SQVTM, CDR2 ANQGSEA. The germline V and J ends were trimmed by 4 bases and 5 bases, with 11 bases remaining between them. The CDR3 runs 13 residues. The CDR3 DNA is TGCAGCGTTGTTGCAGCTAGAAATGAAAAACTGTTTTTT. Protein sequence: CSVVAARNEKLFF.

The V gene is TRBV7-2, the J gene TRBJ2-5; 8 positions match TRBD2. Germline-derived CDR1 and CDR2 are SGHTA and FQGNSA. V dropped 1 base and J dropped 1; count of bases not matched to a gene: 8. This CDR3 has 17 residues. Written as DNA, the CDR3 is TGTGCCAGCAGCTTAGTGGGCGCGGGGGGCCCCCAAGAGACCCAGTACTTC. Protein sequence: CASSLVGAGGPQETQYF.

CDR3 sequence (DNA): TGTGCCAGCATAAGGACAGCCTATGCGGCTTTCTTT. Protein product: CASIRTAYAAFF. The chain couples TRBV6-6 to TRBJ1-1, with TRBD1 as a possible D gene (6 bases). The CDR3 contains 12 residues. V lost 7 bases to trimming and J lost 11 bases, with 17 bases between them. Germline V gene sequence: CDR1 MNHNY, CDR2 SVGAGI (reference sequence).

The chain uses TRBV30 and TRBJ1-2; TRBD1 might be the D (6 bases). The V gene lost 0 bases and the J gene lost 4 bases, with 12 bases spanning the gap. Germline V gene lookup returns CDR1 GTSNPN and CDR2 SVGIG (reference sequence). The CDR3 totals 14 residues. CDR3 sequence (DNA): TGTGCCTGGAGTGTTGCAGGGGATACCTATGGCTACACCTTC. Translating it yields CAWSVAGDTYGYTF.

This chain links TRBV7-3 with TRBJ1-1; TRBD1 matches 8 bases. With V trimmed by 5 bases and J by 4 bases, 9 bases remained unmatched. This CDR3 is 15 amino acids long. Germline-derived CDR1 and CDR2 are SGHTA and FQGTGA. CDR3 nucleotide sequence: TGTGCCAGCAGCCTAGGACAGGGCGGAAGCACTGAAGCTTTCTTT. Protein product: CASSLGQGGSTEAFF.

In regard to this clone: The same CDR3 arises from other DNA sequences in this sample as well. J is TRBJ1-3 and V is TRBV5-1, with 8 bases identical to TRBD1. Germline CDR1 reads SGHRS; CDR2 reads YFSETQ. The CDR3 is 15 amino acids. V trimming: 0 bases; J trimming: 3 bases; junction bases outside the gene matches: 2. This CDR3 is CASSLGTGSGNTIYF. Here the CDR3 DNA reads TGCGCCAGCAGCTTGGGGACAGGGAGTGGAAACACCATATATTTT. Full variable domain (missing parts from reference TRBV5-1 and TRBJ1-3): KAGVTQTPRYLIKTRGQQVTLSCSPISGHRSVSWYQQTPGQGLQFLFEYFSETQRNKGNFPGRFSGRQFSNSRSEMNVSTLELGDSALYLCASSLGTGSGNTIYFGEGSWLTVV.

This chain joins TRBV6-5 and TRBJ1-6; D unresolved. The V gene lost 6 bases and the J gene lost 0 bases, with 9 bases spanning the gap. CDR1 and CDR2 from the germline V gene are MNHEY and SVGAGI. CDR3 length: 15 amino acids. The CDR3 DNA reads as TGTGCCAGCAGCGCCGGGAGCTCCTATAATTCACCCCTCCACTTT. Translated: CASSAGSSYNSPLHF.

This sequence joins TRBV18 and TRBJ2-2; maybe TRBD2 (6 bases). V lost 0 bases and J lost 2, with 7 bases in between. CDR1 is KGHSH and CDR2 is LQKENI in the germline V gene. The CDR3 is 15 residues long. DNA for the CDR3: TGTGCCAGCTCACCACCGGGGGGAAACACCGGGGAGCTGTTTTTT. Encoded protein: CASSPPGGNTGELFF.

V is TRBV7-9 and J is TRBJ1-1; D possibly corresponds to TRBD1 (6 bases). CDR1 is SEHNR and CDR2 is FQNEAQ in the germline V gene (reference sequence). This CDR3 region has 15 residues. V was cut by 3 bases and J by 1 base, with 12 bases left in between. The CDR3 coding sequence is TGTGCCAGCAGCTTCCCGGACAGACGGAACACTGAAGCTTTCTTT. This codes for CASSFPDRRNTEAFF.

This chain uses TRBV15 with TRBJ1-3; D not resolved. This CDR3 comprises 15 residues. Trimming stripped 9 bases from V and 0 bases from J, with 15 bases between. Germline V CDR1 and CDR2: LNHNV, YYDKDF (reference sequence). The DNA of the CDR3 is TGTGCCACTTCCACCCCGCCTAGCTCTGGAAACACCATATATTTT. The encoded protein is CATSTPPSSGNTIYF.

The rearrangement links TRBV29-1 to TRBJ1-2, with 9 bases that match TRBD1. This CDR3 contains 12 residues. The germline CDR1 and CDR2 sequences are SQVTM and ANQGSEA. The ends lost 7 bases at V and 4 bases at J; junction bases unmatched: 4. The CDR3 region has the DNA TGCAGCGGCGCGGGACAGGGCTATGGCTACACCTTC. Protein product: CSGAGQGYGYTF.

The rearrangement links TRBV3-1 (or the pseudogene TRBV3-2) to TRBJ1-5, with TRBD1 matching 7 bases. Germline V CDR1 and CDR2: LGHDT, YNNKEL (reference sequence). The CDR3 sequence is 14 residues long. V trimming: 6 bases; J trimming: 3 bases; junction bases outside the gene matches: 5. The CDR3 region is CASSQTGNNQPQHF. The CDR3 DNA is TGTGCCAGCAGTCAGACAGGGAACAATCAGCCCCAGCATTTT.

The chain uses TRBV4-1 and TRBJ1-5; D uncertain. The V and J ends lost 6 bases and 9 bases respectively, with 15 bases between them. This CDR3 region has 13 residues. The germline V gene encodes CDR1 MGHRA and CDR2 YSYEKL. CDR3 in DNA: TGCGCCAGCAGTCAAACGTCGAGTGGGCCCCAGCATTTT. Translating gives CASSQTSSGPQHF.

The V and J genes are TRBV18 and TRBJ1-4; D unclear. The V end was cut by 4 bases, the J end by 5 bases, with 11 bases between. The CDR3 consists of 14 residues. Per the germline V gene, CDR1 is KGHSH and CDR2 is LQKENI. The CDR3 sequence: CASSRPGENEKLFF. The CDR3 DNA sequence: TGTGCCAGCTCACGGCCGGGAGAAAATGAAAAACTGTTTTTT.

The chain employs TRBV30 and TRBJ2-2; 7 bases agree with TRBD2. The V and J ends lost 3 bases and 1 base, in that order; junction bases with no gene match: 2. This CDR3 has 14 amino acids. Germline CDR1 reads GTSNPN; CDR2 reads SVGIG (reference sequence). CDR3 sequence: CAWRAGVNTGELFF. In DNA form, the CDR3 reads TGTGCCTGGAGGGCGGGGGTGAACACCGGGGAGCTGTTTTTT.

Concerning this clone: The same CDR3 is also encoded by other DNA sequences in this sample. The chain is built from TRBV6-5 and TRBJ1-2; D remains ambiguous. The V end lost 2 bases, the J end lost 0 bases, and 4 bases lay between the germline ends. The CDR3 has 13 residues. Per germline, CDR1 MNHEY and CDR2 SVGAGI. CDR3 region: CASSYSPNYGYTF. In DNA, the CDR3 is TGTGCCAGCAGTTACAGCCCTAACTATGGCTACACCTTC.

This rearrangement joins TRBV20-1 to TRBJ1-2, with 7 nucleotides matching TRBD1. Germline lookup yields CDR1 DFQATT and CDR2 SNEGSKA (reference sequence). The CDR3 consists of 11 residues. V was clipped by 7 bases and J by 6 bases; unmatched bases: 5. The CDR3 loop is CSEKTGNGYTF. In nucleotides, the CDR3 is TGCAGTGAAAAGACAGGGAATGGCTACACCTTC.

The chain has TRBV6-4 and TRBJ1-1, with D unclear. The CDR3 length is 14 residues. Trimming removed 3 bases from V and 1 base from J, with 9 bases in between. Looked up from germline, CDR1 is MRHNA and CDR2 is SNTAGT. The CDR3, as DNA: TGTGCCAGCAGTGATGACACAAGGAACACTGAAGCTTTCTTT. Protein: CASSDDTRNTEAFF.

This clone was seen a handful of times. The rearrangement joins TRBV28 to TRBJ1-4, with D unclear. V was trimmed by 0 bases and J by 3 bases, leaving 8 bases between them. The CDR3 is made up of 15 amino acids. Germline CDR1 is MDHEN and CDR2 is SYDVKM. CDR3 amino acids: CASSLWGSPNEKLFF. CDR3 sequence (DNA): TGTGCCAGCAGTTTATGGGGCAGCCCTAATGAAAAACTGTTTTTT. Variable domain in full (rest from reference TRBV28 and TRBJ1-4): DVKVTQSSRYLVKRTGEKVFLECVQDMDHENMFWYRQDPGLGLRLIYFSYDVKMKEKGDIPEGYSVSREKKERFSLILESASTNQTSMYLCASSLWGSPNEKLFFGSGTQLSVL.